A single sample gave rise to the 5 T cell receptor beta chains below, sequenced in a study of cytomegalovirus exposure and HLA in healthy donors. With 60 Vbeta and 13 Jbeta primers, the PCR was carried out. Here immunoSEQ multiplex PCR was the method, and the copy in TCRdb shows in-frame clones only, minus some. The repertoire consists of 100,000 or so clones, with approximately 86% occurring once and the leading ten covering 5% to 6.5%. Sample: PBMCs. These receptors all stem from a man between 18 and 35 years old in good health and CMV-seronegative.

The CDR3 nucleotides are TGCGCCAGCAGCCAAGACGCGGGGAGCACAGATACGCAGTATTTT. This gives the protein CASSQDAGSTDTQYF. The V and J genes are TRBV4-3 and TRBJ2-3, with D tentatively TRBD2 (6 bases). Trimming pared 0 bases from V and 0 bases from J, leaving 7 bases between. CDR1 is LGHNA, CDR2 YSLEER, per germline. The CDR3 spans 15 residues.

This clone appeared a few times. The chain recombines TRBV5-4 with TRBJ2-7, with a tentative D call TRBD2 (6 bases). Trimming removed 4 bases at V and 3 bases at J, with 11 bases between. The CDR3 extends over 13 amino acids. Germline CDR1 and CDR2: SGHNT and YYREEE (reference sequence). CDR3 amino acids: CASSPGLIYEQYF. In DNA, the CDR3 is TGTGCCAGCAGCCCGGGACTTATCTACGAGCAGTACTTC.

This chain connects TRBV7-3 to TRBJ2-1; TRBD2 matches at 10 bases. CDR1 SGHTA and CDR2 FQGTGA come from the germline V gene. The CDR3 runs 16 residues. J was trimmed by 4 bases and V by 4 bases; bases with no gene match: 7. DNA for the CDR3: TGTGCCAGCAGCTGGATAGGGACTAGCGTGTACAATGAGCAGTTCTTC. Its protein is CASSWIGTSVYNEQFF.

As for this clone: Distinct nucleotide sequences in the sample also encode this CDR3. The chain employs TRBV27 and TRBJ2-7; D uncertain. CDR3 size: 13 residues. The germline V and J ends were trimmed by 6 bases and 5 bases, with 14 bases remaining between them. Germline lookup yields CDR1 MNHEY and CDR2 SMNVEV (reference sequence). Written as DNA, the CDR3 is TGTGCCAGCAGCCCCAGCCCCGAGGACGAGCAGTACTTC. This translates into CASSPSPEDEQYF.

In its sample, this clone was seen a few times. The rearrangement links TRBV6-5 to TRBJ1-5, with 7 bases matching TRBD1. CDR1 is MNHEY, CDR2 SVGAGI, per germline. There are 14 residues in the CDR3. V gave up 7 bases and J gave up 4 bases; unmatched junction bases: 7. CDR3 bases: TGTGCCAGCAAAAATACAGGGGCAAATCAGCCCCAGCATTTT. Its translation: CASKNTGANQPQHF.